This T cell receptor beta chain was profiled in a study of human T cells and chemical hapten exposure. Germline V gives CDR1 SEHNR, CDR2 FQNEAQ (reference sequence). Trimming stripped 7 bases from V and 0 bases from J, with 23 bases between. This CDR3 has 18 residues. Indicated time point: pre-sensitization, week 0. Treatment given: therapeutic diphenylcyclopropenone sensitization with weekly scalp DPC. The donor pool consisted of alopecia patients aged 18 to 70 years, considered suitable for DPC. This clonotype has more than one count but fewer than ten. Its antigen is not known. Via MiXCR, TCRdb re-called the RACE reads, giving one row per CDR3 protein. Of a few hundred thousand distinct CDR3 sequences listed, over 7.5% are singletons. Overall study results and limits: There was no change with DPC sensitization in TCRs above 1 in 1000 frequency.

Sequences were derived from whole blood, sampled in connection with sensitization to the hapten diphenylcyclopropenone (DPC). The clonotype originates from a young man with alopecia areata. Some clones in this sample may be carry-over from other donors' samples. The V call is TRBV7-9, the J call TRBJ2-3; D not resolved. The chain's CDR3 is CASNTKTPPRSSTDTQYF. CDR3 DNA sequence: TGTGCCAGCAACACTAAGACCCCCCCTCGATCAAGCACAGATACGCAGTATTTT.